This T cell receptor (beta chain) stems from a study of T cells expressing NK-cell markers. Study-level background: All TCR beta repertoires analysed originated from sorted CD3+CD56+NKG2C+, CD3+CD56+NKG2C- and CD3+CD56-NKG2C+ T cells.

The germline V gene has CDR1 SGHRS and CDR2 YFSETQ. The length of the CDR3 is 19 residues. Study findings and constraints: Several of the donors also had these clonotypes leading their CD3+CD56-NKG2C+ fraction. NKG2C+ dominant clonotypes from over 5 donors made up about 1.0-7.5% of CD8+ T cells.

In generating TCR beta cDNA, 5'RACE template switching with UMIs was used. With the 5' RACE reads reprocessed, TCRdb shows one record per CDR3 protein and no DNA. The table lists roughly 150,000 distinct CDR3 sequences, with 20% in the top ten. To note about this clonotype: What it recognizes is unknown.

This TCR was recovered from a man aged 18-75 years in good health. This chain connects TRBV5-1 to TRBJ2-5; TCRdb lists TRBD2, though no DNA is available to test this call. Sequencing was carried out using blood T cells: a sorted CD56 or NKG2C T cell subset, CD4+ or CD8+ T cells, or bulk PBMC T cells (not recorded which). The chain's CDR3 is CASSGGLAGRAPVSETQYF.